This T cell receptor beta chain was retrieved from a study of tumor T cells in aggressive B-cell lymphoma. The CDR3 is made up of 14 amino acids. The germline gives CDR1 MNHEY, CDR2 SVGAGI. Trimming pared 5 bases from V and 10 bases from J, leaving 18 bases between. TCRdb's table, derived via immunoSEQ multiplex PCR, lists solely in-frame clones and lacks some. The sample lists about 5,100 clones; approximately 94% were seen once. Sequenced sample: tumor tissue. This chain connects TRBV6-5 to TRBJ1-5; the D gene is possibly TRBD1 (5 bases). The sequence came from an adult with diffuse large B cell lymphoma. CDR3 bases: TGTGCCAGCAGTCGTGGGGGGGATCCTTACCCCCAGCATTTT. Protein: CASSRGGDPYPQHF.